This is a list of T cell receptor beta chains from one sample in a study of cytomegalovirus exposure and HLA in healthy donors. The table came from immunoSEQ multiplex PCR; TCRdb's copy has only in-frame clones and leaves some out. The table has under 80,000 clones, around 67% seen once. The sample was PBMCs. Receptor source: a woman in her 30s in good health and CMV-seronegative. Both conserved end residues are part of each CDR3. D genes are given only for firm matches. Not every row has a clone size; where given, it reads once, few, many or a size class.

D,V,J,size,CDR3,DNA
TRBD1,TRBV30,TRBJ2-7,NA,CAWARDRAYEQYF,TGTGCCTGGGCTAGGGACAGGGCCTACGAGCAGTACTTC
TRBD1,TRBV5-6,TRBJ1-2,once,CASSYDRVGYTF,TGTGCCAGCAGCTACGACAGGGTGGGCTACACCTTC
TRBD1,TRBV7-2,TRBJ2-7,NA,CASSLGTASYEQYF,TGTGCCAGCAGCTTGGGGACAGCCTCCTACGAGCAGTACTTC
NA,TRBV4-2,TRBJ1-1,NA,CASSQVQGNTEAFF,TGTGCCAGCAGCCAAGTACAGGGCAACACTGAAGCTTTCTTT
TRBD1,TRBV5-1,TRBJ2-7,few,CASIRDSDPDEQYF,TGCGCCAGCATCCGGGACAGTGACCCCGACGAGCAGTACTTC
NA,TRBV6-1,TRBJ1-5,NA,CASSPTRRGNQPQHF,TGTGCCAGCAGTCCCACAAGGAGAGGCAATCAGCCCCAGCATTTT
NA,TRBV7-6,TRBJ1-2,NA,CASSLEGRDGYTF,TGTGCCAGCAGCTTAGAAGGCAGGGATGGCTACACCTTC
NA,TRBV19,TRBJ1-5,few,CASSANSGPQHF,TGTGCCAGTAGTGCAAACTCGGGGCCCCAGCATTTT
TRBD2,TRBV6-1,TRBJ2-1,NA,CASNRAGSSYNEQFF,TGTGCCAGCAACCGAGCGGGGAGCTCCTACAATGAGCAGTTCTTC
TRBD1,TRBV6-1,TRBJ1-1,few,CASTRPGQGDTDAFF,TGTGCCAGCACCCGGCCGGGACAGGGAGACACTGATGCTTTCTTT
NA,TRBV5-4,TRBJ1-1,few,CASSLATYSNTEAFF,TGTGCCAGCAGCTTGGCCACGTACTCGAACACTGAAGCTTTCTTT
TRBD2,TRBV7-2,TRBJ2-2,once,CASSLGAGGRTGELFF,TGTGCCAGCAGCTTAGGAGCGGGGGGGCGAACCGGGGAGCTGTTTTTT
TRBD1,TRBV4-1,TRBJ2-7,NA,CASSPTGVSYEQYF,TGCGCCAGCAGTCCGACAGGGGTCTCCTACGAGCAGTACTTC
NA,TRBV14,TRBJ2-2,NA,CASSQVGSGRGANTGELFF,TGTGCCAGCAGCCAAGTCGGCTCTGGACGGGGTGCGAACACCGGGGAGCTGTTTTTT